One sample yielded the 2 T cell receptor beta chains listed below, sequenced in a study of blood T cell repertoires in COVID-19. Here immunoSEQ multiplex PCR was the method, and the copy in TCRdb shows in-frame clones only, minus some. Of 120,000 to 150,000 clones listed, around nine tenths are singletons. The sequenced material came from peripheral blood. These receptors originate from a man aged 50 to 59 with active or convalescent COVID-19.

The chain joins TRBV7-9 to TRBJ2-6; 12 nucleotides align to TRBD1. The CDR3 spans 19 residues. J lost 4 bases, V lost 3 bases, and 10 bases had no gene match. Germline-derived CDR1 and CDR2 are SEHNR and FQNEAQ (reference sequence). CDR3 protein: CASSFNPGQGAKGANVLTF. The CDR3 coding sequence is TGTGCCAGCAGCTTTAATCCGGGACAGGGGGCGAAGGGGGCCAACGTCCTGACTTTC.

J is TRBJ1-1 and V is TRBV6-2 or TRBV6-3, with a weak D call TRBD1 (5 bases). Germline lookup yields CDR1 MNHEY and CDR2 SVGEGT. The CDR3 spans 14 residues. Trimming removed 5 bases at V and 6 bases at J, with 16 bases between. CDR3 sequence (DNA): TGTGCCAGCAGTAGGGTCACCTGGGGGGCTGAAGCTTTCTTT. Translating gives CASSRVTWGAEAFF.